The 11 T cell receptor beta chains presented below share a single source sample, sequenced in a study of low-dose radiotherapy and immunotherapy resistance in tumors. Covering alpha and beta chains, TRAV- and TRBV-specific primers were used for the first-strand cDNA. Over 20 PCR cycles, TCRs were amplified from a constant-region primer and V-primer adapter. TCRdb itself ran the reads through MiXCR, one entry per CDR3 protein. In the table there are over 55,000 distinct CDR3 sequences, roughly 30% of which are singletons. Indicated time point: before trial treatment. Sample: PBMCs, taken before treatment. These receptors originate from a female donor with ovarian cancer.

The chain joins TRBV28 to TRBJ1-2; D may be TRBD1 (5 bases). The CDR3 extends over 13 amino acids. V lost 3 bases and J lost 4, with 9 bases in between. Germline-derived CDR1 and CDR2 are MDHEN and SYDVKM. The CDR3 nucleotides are TGTGCCAGCAGTTTGGGGCAGAGCTATGGCTACACCTTC. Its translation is CASSLGQSYGYTF.

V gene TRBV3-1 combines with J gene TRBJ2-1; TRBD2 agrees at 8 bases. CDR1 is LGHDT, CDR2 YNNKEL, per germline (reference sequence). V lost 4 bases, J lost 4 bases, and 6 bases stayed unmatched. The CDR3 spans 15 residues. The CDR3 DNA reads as TGTGCCAGCAGCCTAGCGGGCGGGAGGTACAATGAGCAGTTCTTC. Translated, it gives CASSLAGGRYNEQFF.

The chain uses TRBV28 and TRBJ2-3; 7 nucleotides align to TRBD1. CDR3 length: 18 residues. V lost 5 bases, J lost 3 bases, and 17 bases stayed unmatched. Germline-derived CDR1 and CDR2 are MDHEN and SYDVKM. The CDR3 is CASSPPPRQGESTDTQYF. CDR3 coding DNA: TGTGCCAGCAGTCCCCCCCCCCGACAGGGAGAGTCAACAGATACGCAGTATTTT.

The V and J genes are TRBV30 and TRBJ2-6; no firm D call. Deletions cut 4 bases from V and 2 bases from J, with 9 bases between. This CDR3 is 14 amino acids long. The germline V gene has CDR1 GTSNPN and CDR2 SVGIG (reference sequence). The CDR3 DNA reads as TGTGCCTGGAACTTGGCAGCTGGGGCCAACGTCCTGACTTTC. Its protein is CAWNLAAGANVLTF.

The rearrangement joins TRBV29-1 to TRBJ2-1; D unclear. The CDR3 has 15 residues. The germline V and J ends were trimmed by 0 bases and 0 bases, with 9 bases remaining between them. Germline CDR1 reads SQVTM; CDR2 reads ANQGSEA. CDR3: CSVEEVLFSYNEQFF. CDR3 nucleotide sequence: TGCAGCGTTGAAGAGGTTCTCTTCTCCTACAATGAGCAGTTCTTC.

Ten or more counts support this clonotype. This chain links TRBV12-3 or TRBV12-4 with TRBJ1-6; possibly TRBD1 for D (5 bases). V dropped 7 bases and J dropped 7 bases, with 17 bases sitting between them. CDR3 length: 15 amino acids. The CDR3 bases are TGTGCCAGCAACAAGGGCTCAGGGTGGAATTCACCCCTCCACTTT. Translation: CASNKGSGWNSPLHF.

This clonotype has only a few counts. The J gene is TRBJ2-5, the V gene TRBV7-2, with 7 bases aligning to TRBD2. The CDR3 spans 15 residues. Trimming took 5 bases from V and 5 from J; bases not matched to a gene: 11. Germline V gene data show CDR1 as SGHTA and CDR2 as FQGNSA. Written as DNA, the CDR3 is TGTGCCAGCAGCGCGGGCGGGAGAGAGGGGGAGACCCAGTACTTC. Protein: CASSAGGREGETQYF.

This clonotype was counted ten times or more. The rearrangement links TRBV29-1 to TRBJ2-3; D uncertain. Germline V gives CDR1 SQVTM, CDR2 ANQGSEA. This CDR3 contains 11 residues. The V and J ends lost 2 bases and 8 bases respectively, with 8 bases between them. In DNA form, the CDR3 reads TGCAGCGTTGAACTGGGCGGTACGCAGTATTTT. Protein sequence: CSVELGGTQYF.

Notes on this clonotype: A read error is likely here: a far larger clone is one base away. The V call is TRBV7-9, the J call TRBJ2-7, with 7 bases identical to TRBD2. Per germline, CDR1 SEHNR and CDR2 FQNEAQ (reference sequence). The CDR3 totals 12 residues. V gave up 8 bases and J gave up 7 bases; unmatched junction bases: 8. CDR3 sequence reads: CASGVGGNEQYF. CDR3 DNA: TGTGCCAGCGGGGTGGGGGGGAATGAGCAGTACTTC.

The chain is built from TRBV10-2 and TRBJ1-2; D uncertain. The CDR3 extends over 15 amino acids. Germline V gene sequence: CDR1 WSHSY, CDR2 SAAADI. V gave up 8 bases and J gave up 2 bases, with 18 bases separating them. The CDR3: CASGPVPPRNYGYTF. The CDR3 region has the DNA TGCGCCAGCGGCCCTGTCCCCCCGAGGAACTATGGCTACACCTTC.

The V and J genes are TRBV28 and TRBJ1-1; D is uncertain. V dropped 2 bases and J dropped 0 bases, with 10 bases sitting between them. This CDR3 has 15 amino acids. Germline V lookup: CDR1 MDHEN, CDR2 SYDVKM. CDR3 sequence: CASSLDGGVNTEAFF. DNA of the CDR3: TGTGCCAGCAGTTTAGATGGCGGGGTGAACACTGAAGCTTTCTTT.